Listed below are T cell receptor beta chains from one sample, sequenced in a study of lymphopenia after photon versus proton radiotherapy. TCRdb keeps only in-frame clones here, not all; method: immunoSEQ multiplex PCR. This repertoire shows roughly 45,000 clones, 85% found once; its top ten account for 2.2%. Sequenced material: peripheral blood, taken from a patient treated with photon-based radiotherapy. Receptors originate from a man in his forties with gastric cancer. CDR3s include the opening cysteine and the closing phenylalanine or tryptophan. Fields, in order: V gene, CDR3 length, J gene, CDR3 protein.

TRBV7-9,12,TRBJ1-5,CASSLVGQPQHF
TRBV18,14,TRBJ1-6,CASSPGTSNSPLHF
TRBV19,13,TRBJ2-5,CASGGGLQETQYF
TRBV5-1,15,TRBJ2-4,CASSLRGLAGDIQYF
TRBV19,17,TRBJ1-2,CASVDRDRGRLDYGYTF
TRBV6-6,15,TRBJ2-7,CASSFSAGSSYEQYF
TRBV7-9,12,TRBJ1-6,CASSLNFSPLHF
TRBV5-4,13,TRBJ2-7,CASSRGGGDEQYF
TRBV7-9,11,TRBJ2-7,CASSTEYEQYF
TRBV9,14,TRBJ1-6,CASSVATGDSPLHF
TRBV27,13,TRBJ1-2,CASSFGQGRGYTF
TRBV5-1,14,TRBJ1-6,CASSPGTENSPLHF
TRBV5-4,16,TRBJ2-5,CASSDDWGGIMETQYF
TRBV7-2,12,TRBJ1-1,CASSFSDTEAFF
TRBV20-1,11,TRBJ1-1,CSAPMNTEAFF
TRBV4-2,17,TRBJ1-4,CASSQELMGGSVEKLFF
TRBV2,11,TRBJ1-1,CASKTAPEAFF
TRBV18,15,TRBJ1-5,CASSPATVSNQPQHF
TRBV27,14,TRBJ2-4,CASSLGVAKNIQYF
TRBV7-2,14,TRBJ1-6,CASSVQALNSPLHF
TRBV11-1,14,TRBJ1-6,CASTGGPYNSPLHF
TRBV6-6,13,TRBJ2-7,CASSPGLAGEQYF
TRBV11-3,12,TRBJ1-1,CASSYKNTEAFF
TRBV7-9,13,TRBJ1-1,CASSFEAFSEAFF
TRBV28,13,TRBJ2-5,CASSPGAGETQYF
TRBV7-2,12,TRBJ1-2,CASSKQGSGYTF
TRBV18,13,TRBJ1-2,CASSPITLAGYTF
TRBV5-4,15,TRBJ1-3,CASSLAGSSGNTIYF
TRBV10-3,14,TRBJ1-2,CAISLTGGRYGYTF
TRBV18,14,TRBJ2-5,CASSQPWNQETQYF
TRBV5-4,15,TRBJ2-5,CASRQLAGGQETQYF
TRBV19,14,TRBJ1-5,CASTNGGSNQPQHF
TRBV9,15,TRBJ1-2,CASSVGAGGTYGYTF
TRBV7-2,14,TRBJ1-2,CASSFDPGGDGYTF
TRBV5-1,14,.,CASSLDAGAYEQYF
TRBV6-1,14,TRBJ1-4,CASSEVSLNEKLFF
TRBV4-1,13,TRBJ2-2,CASSVAITGELFF
TRBV6-4,12,TRBJ2-1,CASSEASEEQFF
TRBV7-6,18,TRBJ1-4,CASSLRSSPGLSNEKLFF
TRBV2,19,TRBJ1-4,CASSEARRGNLPINEKLFF
TRBV19,11,TRBJ2-7,CASSLGYEQYF
TRBV6-1,18,TRBJ1-5,CASSEALLGMGLRQPQHF
TRBV7-2,15,TRBJ2-7,CASSWGPLSSYEQYF
TRBV5-6,14,TRBJ2-2,CASSLRVPTGELFF
TRBV4-2,15,TRBJ1-1,CASSQPPGVNTEAFF
TRBV10-3,13,TRBJ2-7,CAITGPGSYEQYF
TRBV9,14,TRBJ1-6,CASSVLTSNSPLHF
TRBV2,15,TRBJ2-7,CASSESPVGRGEQYF
TRBV11-2,15,TRBJ1-2,CASSLLHRQGTGYTF
TRBV27,16,TRBJ1-1,CASSLLGGSMNTEAFF
TRBV7-2,13,TRBJ2-1,CASSRDSPREQFF
TRBV7-3,14,TRBJ2-3,CASSAQPSTDTQYF
TRBV5-1,14,TRBJ2-3,CASSLGQSTDTQYF